This TCR beta chain was found in a study of T cells in Graves' hyperthyroidism and ophthalmopathy. Study conclusions and caveats: In validation, the model predicted ophthalmopathy. These predictions came a median approximately 6.5 months before onset.

The CDR3 runs 14 residues. J was trimmed by 6 bases and V by 5 bases; bases with no gene match: 12. The germline gives CDR1 DFQATT, CDR2 SNEGSKA (reference sequence). TCR beta CDR3 sequences were amplified from RNA transcripts. First-round RT-PCR targeting the TCR CDR3 was performed with the HTBI primer set. TCRdb ran MiXCR on the multiplex PCR reads and lists one entry per CDR3 protein. The profile shows around 600,000 distinct CDR3 sequences, 15% to 19% of them singletons. Patients were excluded for uncontrolled infection, other autoimmune disease, pregnancy or lactation. This clonotype was seen repeatedly, ten times or more. Its antigen remains unknown.

The sample consisted of blood. The clonotype comes from a young woman with Graves' hyperthyroidism. The chain is built from TRBV20-1 and TRBJ2-7, with 8 bases matching TRBD1. CDR3 amino acids: CSALHLGQGSEQYF. The CDR3 DNA reads TGCAGTGCTCTTCACCTTGGACAGGGTAGCGAGCAGTACTTC.